Listed below are T cell receptor beta chains from one sample, sequenced in a study of T cell responses to AZD1222 COVID-19 vaccine. Produced via immunoSEQ multiplex PCR; TCRdb's table is partial and in-frame only. The sample lists around 160,000 clones; about 90% were seen once. Sequenced here: peripheral blood, sampled 28 days after the second AZD1222 dose. Receptor source: an adult who received the AZD1222 COVID-19 vaccine. Both conserved end residues are part of each CDR3. A D gene is named only where the DNA matches it firmly. The size field is filled for only some rows; it gives once, few, many or a size class.

clone_size: .; v_call: TRBV18; d_call: .; j_call: TRBJ1-2; cdr3_nt: TGTGCCAGCTCATCCAGGGTTAACTATGGCTACACCTTC; cdr3_aa: CASSSRVNYGYTF
clone_size: .; v_call: TRBV9; d_call: .; j_call: TRBJ1-2; cdr3_nt: TGTGCCAGCAGCCCCGGGGGTGGGGGCTACACCTTC; cdr3_aa: CASSPGGGGYTF
clone_size: .; v_call: TRBV18; d_call: .; j_call: TRBJ2-6; cdr3_nt: TGTGCCAGCCTACCTCGGCGGGCAGGGTCAAACTCTGGGGCCAACGTCCTGACTTTC; cdr3_aa: CASLPRRAGSNSGANVLTF
clone_size: .; v_call: TRBV30; d_call: .; j_call: TRBJ1-5; cdr3_nt: TGTGCCTGGAGTAAACAGGGACGACCCTCCCGTCAGCCCCAGCATTTT; cdr3_aa: CAWSKQGRPSRQPQHF
clone_size: once; v_call: TRBV10-3; d_call: .; j_call: TRBJ1-1; cdr3_nt: TGTGCCACCACGCTAGGGGAGGCGAACACTGAAGCTTTCTTT; cdr3_aa: CATTLGEANTEAFF
clone_size: .; v_call: TRBV5-1; d_call: TRBD2; j_call: TRBJ2-5; cdr3_nt: TGCGCCAGCAGCTTTGGCGGGGGGGAAGAGACCCAGTACTTC; cdr3_aa: CASSFGGGEETQYF
clone_size: .; v_call: TRBV2; d_call: .; j_call: TRBJ2-7; cdr3_nt: TGTGCCAGCAGGGTCGGGCAGGGCAGGGAGCAGTACTTC; cdr3_aa: CASRVGQGREQYF
clone_size: .; v_call: TRBV12-2; d_call: .; j_call: TRBJ2-1; cdr3_nt: TGTGCAAGTCGCGAGAGCGGGAATGAGCAGTTCTTC; cdr3_aa: CASRESGNEQFF
clone_size: .; v_call: TRBV11-2; d_call: .; j_call: TRBJ1-5; cdr3_nt: TGTGCCAGCAGCTTAGGTCACAATCAGCCCCAGCATTTT; cdr3_aa: CASSLGHNQPQHF
clone_size: .; v_call: TRBV10-2; d_call: TRBD2; j_call: TRBJ2-1; cdr3_nt: TGCGCCAGCAGCTACGGGACTAGCGGGGGAGGGAATGAGCAGTTCTTC; cdr3_aa: CASSYGTSGGGNEQFF
clone_size: .; v_call: TRBV2; d_call: TRBD1; j_call: TRBJ1-1; cdr3_nt: TGTGCCAGCTATCGGGGACAGGGTGGATCTGAAGCTTTCTTT; cdr3_aa: CASYRGQGGSEAFF
clone_size: .; v_call: TRBV6-4; d_call: .; j_call: TRBJ2-1; cdr3_nt: TGTGCCAGCAGTGAGGGGCAGAGCAATGAGCAGTTCTTC; cdr3_aa: CASSEGQSNEQFF
clone_size: .; v_call: TRBV18; d_call: TRBD1; j_call: TRBJ1-2; cdr3_nt: TGTGCCAGCTCACCAGACAGGGGAGGCTTTGGCTACACCTTC; cdr3_aa: CASSPDRGGFGYTF
clone_size: .; v_call: TRBV20-1; d_call: .; j_call: TRBJ1-1; cdr3_nt: TGCAGTGCTAGTCCGTCGAACAGTTTGAACACTGAAGCTTTCTTT; cdr3_aa: CSASPSNSLNTEAFF
clone_size: .; v_call: TRBV4-1; d_call: .; j_call: TRBJ2-4; cdr3_nt: TGCGCCAGCAGCCAAGGGCCAGCTCAAGGCAAAAACATTCAGTACTTC; cdr3_aa: CASSQGPAQGKNIQYF
clone_size: .; v_call: TRBV5-1; d_call: TRBD1; j_call: TRBJ2-7; cdr3_nt: TGCGCCAGCAGCGGCGGACAGGGGCCCGAGCAGTACTTC; cdr3_aa: CASSGGQGPEQYF
clone_size: once; v_call: TRBV9; d_call: .; j_call: TRBJ2-1; cdr3_nt: TGTGCCAGCAGCGTAGGGCTTCCCCCCTACAATGAGCAGTTCTTC; cdr3_aa: CASSVGLPPYNEQFF
clone_size: .; v_call: TRBV5-4; d_call: .; j_call: TRBJ1-6; cdr3_nt: TGTGCCAGCAGCTTGTCTGGGAATCATTCACCCCTCCACTTT; cdr3_aa: CASSLSGNHSPLHF
clone_size: .; v_call: TRBV4-2; d_call: TRBD1; j_call: TRBJ2-6; cdr3_nt: TGTGCCAGCAGCCCCCGGGGACAGTCTTTCTCTGGGGCCAACGTCCTGACTTTC; cdr3_aa: CASSPRGQSFSGANVLTF
clone_size: .; v_call: TRBV19; d_call: .; j_call: TRBJ1-4; cdr3_nt: TGTGCCAGTAGTTATCTATCTTCGACATGGCGTAATGAAAAACTGTTTTTT; cdr3_aa: CASSYLSSTWRNEKLFF
clone_size: .; v_call: TRBV3-1/TRBV3-2; d_call: TRBD1; j_call: TRBJ1-1; cdr3_nt: TGTGCCAGCAGCGACAGGGGGCGCGAAACTGAAGCTTTCTTT; cdr3_aa: CASSDRGRETEAFF
clone_size: .; v_call: TRBV5-1; d_call: .; j_call: TRBJ2-5; cdr3_nt: TGCGCCAGCAGCGGCGGGCCTTCAGGTGGCGAGACCCAGTACTTC; cdr3_aa: CASSGGPSGGETQYF
clone_size: .; v_call: TRBV7-9; d_call: .; j_call: TRBJ1-1; cdr3_nt: TGTGCCAGCAGCTTACCGCTCGAGGGCAGGGGATGGGGTTCGACTGAAGCTTTCTTT; cdr3_aa: CASSLPLEGRGWGSTEAFF
clone_size: once; v_call: TRBV27; d_call: .; j_call: TRBJ2-5; cdr3_nt: TGTGCCAGCAGTTTGAGGCTAGCGCGCCAAGAGACCCAGTACTTC; cdr3_aa: CASSLRLARQETQYF
clone_size: .; v_call: TRBV5-1; d_call: .; j_call: TRBJ2-1; cdr3_nt: TGCGCCAGCAGCTTGACCTTCAATGAGCAGTTCTTC; cdr3_aa: CASSLTFNEQFF
clone_size: .; v_call: TRBV11-2; d_call: TRBD1; j_call: TRBJ2-7; cdr3_nt: TGTGCCAGCAGCTTACGCTTTTCAGGGACAGGGATTTACGAGCAGTACTTC; cdr3_aa: CASSLRFSGTGIYEQYF
clone_size: .; v_call: TRBV5-4; d_call: TRBD1; j_call: TRBJ2-7; cdr3_nt: TGTGCCAGCAGCTTGGCGGGACAGGGACGATACGAGCAGTACTTC; cdr3_aa: CASSLAGQGRYEQYF
clone_size: once; v_call: TRBV7-6; d_call: .; j_call: TRBJ2-2; cdr3_nt: TGTGCCAGCAGTCGTATCCCCACTACGAACACCGGGGAGCTGTTTTTT; cdr3_aa: CASSRIPTTNTGELFF
clone_size: .; v_call: TRBV4-1; d_call: .; j_call: TRBJ1-4; cdr3_nt: TGCGCCAGCAGCCGGTTCTGGGGGGGTGAAAAACTGTTTTTT; cdr3_aa: CASSRFWGGEKLFF
clone_size: .; v_call: TRBV12-3/TRBV12-4; d_call: TRBD1; j_call: TRBJ2-3; cdr3_nt: TGTGCCAGCGGGACAGCTAGCACAGATACGCAGTATTTT; cdr3_aa: CASGTASTDTQYF
clone_size: once; v_call: TRBV6-5; d_call: .; j_call: TRBJ1-1; cdr3_nt: TGTGCCAGCAGTTACTCCACGGCTACTGAAGCTTTCTTT; cdr3_aa: CASSYSTATEAFF
clone_size: .; v_call: TRBV2; d_call: TRBD1; j_call: TRBJ1-5; cdr3_nt: TGTGCCAGTAGGGACAGGGGGAATCAGCCCCAGCATTTT; cdr3_aa: CASRDRGNQPQHF
clone_size: few; v_call: TRBV3-1/TRBV3-2; d_call: .; j_call: TRBJ2-7; cdr3_nt: TGTGCCAGCAGCCTCCAAAACGAGCAGTACTTC; cdr3_aa: CASSLQNEQYF
clone_size: .; v_call: TRBV9; d_call: TRBD1; j_call: TRBJ1-1; cdr3_nt: TGTGCCAGCAGTCCACAGGGGGCGATCACTGAAGCTTTCTTT; cdr3_aa: CASSPQGAITEAFF
clone_size: .; v_call: TRBV27; d_call: TRBD2; j_call: TRBJ2-6; cdr3_nt: TGTGCCAGCAGTCCTCGTGCGACTAGCGGGGGTTGGCACTCTGGGGCCAACGTCCTGACTTTC; cdr3_aa: CASSPRATSGGWHSGANVLTF
clone_size: .; v_call: TRBV2; d_call: .; j_call: TRBJ1-6; cdr3_nt: TGTGCCAGCAGTGAAGTTGGGGCGCAGGAGTATTCACCCCTCCACTTT; cdr3_aa: CASSEVGAQEYSPLHF
clone_size: .; v_call: TRBV2; d_call: TRBD1; j_call: TRBJ1-1; cdr3_nt: TGTGCCAGCAACCCCTTTGACAGGGAGACTGAAGCTTTCTTT; cdr3_aa: CASNPFDRETEAFF
clone_size: .; v_call: TRBV30; d_call: .; j_call: TRBJ1-4; cdr3_nt: TGTGCCTGGACTAGGGGAGGGGACGGAGAAAAACTGTTTTTT; cdr3_aa: CAWTRGGDGEKLFF
clone_size: .; v_call: TRBV11-2; d_call: .; j_call: TRBJ2-7; cdr3_nt: TGTGCCAGCAGCTTACGACGGCTCTACTACGAGCAGTACTTC; cdr3_aa: CASSLRRLYYEQYF
clone_size: .; v_call: TRBV2; d_call: .; j_call: TRBJ2-4; cdr3_nt: TGTGCCAGCAGTGAAAGGACAGCCAAAAACATTCAGTACTTC; cdr3_aa: CASSERTAKNIQYF
clone_size: .; v_call: TRBV5-1; d_call: TRBD1; j_call: TRBJ2-7; cdr3_nt: TGCGCCAGCAGCTCGGGACAGAGAGCCTACGAGCAGTACTTC; cdr3_aa: CASSSGQRAYEQYF
clone_size: once; v_call: TRBV10-3; d_call: .; j_call: TRBJ2-3; cdr3_nt: TGTGCCATCAGTGGGACCGACACAGATACGCAGTATTTT; cdr3_aa: CAISGTDTDTQYF
clone_size: .; v_call: TRBV19; d_call: .; j_call: TRBJ2-3; cdr3_nt: TGTGCCAGAACCCCTAAAGGGTCTCGAGATACGCAGTATTTT; cdr3_aa: CARTPKGSRDTQYF
clone_size: .; v_call: TRBV13; d_call: TRBD1; j_call: TRBJ1-1; cdr3_nt: TGTGCCAGCCGGTACGTAAGGGGGACAGGGGGAGATGGCACTGAAGCTTTCTTT; cdr3_aa: CASRYVRGTGGDGTEAFF
clone_size: once; v_call: TRBV7-2; d_call: .; j_call: TRBJ1-1; cdr3_nt: TGTGCCAGCAGCCCCTGGGGGGTTTTGAACACTGAAGCTTTCTTT; cdr3_aa: CASSPWGVLNTEAFF
clone_size: .; v_call: TRBV28; d_call: .; j_call: TRBJ2-5; cdr3_nt: TGTGCCAGCAGTTCCGGAAGCGCGTACCAAGAGACCCAGTACTTC; cdr3_aa: CASSSGSAYQETQYF
clone_size: .; v_call: TRBV5-4; d_call: .; j_call: TRBJ1-2; cdr3_nt: TGTGCCAGCAGCACGCGGGGGGAGATCGACTATGGCTACACCTTC; cdr3_aa: CASSTRGEIDYGYTF
clone_size: .; v_call: TRBV5-1; d_call: .; j_call: TRBJ2-5; cdr3_nt: TGCGCCAGCACCTTCGGGGGGACCCGGAGGGGGGAGACCCAGTACTTC; cdr3_aa: CASTFGGTRRGETQYF
clone_size: .; v_call: TRBV11-2; d_call: .; j_call: TRBJ1-4; cdr3_nt: TGTGCCAGCAGCTTAGTGGCGGAACTTAATGAAAAACTGTTTTTT; cdr3_aa: CASSLVAELNEKLFF
clone_size: .; v_call: TRBV5-1; d_call: .; j_call: TRBJ2-5; cdr3_nt: TGCGCCAGCAGCTGGGGGACTTTAGGGGAGACCCAGTACTTC; cdr3_aa: CASSWGTLGETQYF
clone_size: .; v_call: TRBV7-9; d_call: .; j_call: TRBJ2-2; cdr3_nt: TGTGCCAGCAGTTTCAAATCGGGCCAGGCGAACACCGGGGAGCTGTTTTTT; cdr3_aa: CASSFKSGQANTGELFF
clone_size: .; v_call: TRBV9; d_call: .; j_call: TRBJ1-2; cdr3_nt: TGTGCCAGCAGCCTACGGTGGGGTGGTTATGGCTACACCTTC; cdr3_aa: CASSLRWGGYGYTF
clone_size: once; v_call: TRBV29-1; d_call: .; j_call: TRBJ1-2; cdr3_nt: TGCAGCGTTGTTTGGCAGACTCTTAACTATGGCTACACCTTC; cdr3_aa: CSVVWQTLNYGYTF
clone_size: .; v_call: TRBV4-1; d_call: .; j_call: TRBJ1-1; cdr3_nt: TGCGCCAGCAGCCTGTCGGGGGCTCTGGGCACTGAAGCTTTCTTT; cdr3_aa: CASSLSGALGTEAFF
clone_size: .; v_call: TRBV18; d_call: .; j_call: TRBJ1-1; cdr3_nt: TGTGCCAGCTCACCAATTTCAGGCCCTAGGGACACTGAAGCTTTCTTT; cdr3_aa: CASSPISGPRDTEAFF
clone_size: .; v_call: TRBV7-9; d_call: .; j_call: TRBJ2-1; cdr3_nt: TGTGCCAGCAGCCCAGCGCTCTTC; cdr3_aa: CASSPALF